A selection of T cell receptor beta chains follows, all from one sample in a study of T-cell memory formation after mild COVID-19. TCRdb reprocessed the 5' RACE reads via MiXCR and lists one record per CDR3 protein. The sample holds roughly 130,000 distinct CDR3 sequences, about 5.9% seen once. Sequenced material: PBMCs or a T cell subset sorted from them (not recorded which). All receptors come from an adult woman who had mild COVID-19 (a few samples of this study predate the infection). Cell type and time point are not known. The CDR3 runs from the conserved cysteine through the conserved F or W. A D gene is named only where the DNA matches it firmly. A clone size is listed for some rows: how often the clone was seen (once, few, many), or a class if it is expanded.

D	size	V	J	CDR3	DNA
TRBD1	-	TRBV20-1	TRBJ2-7	CSALQGRGEQYF	TGCAGTGCTCTACAGGGGAGAGGCGAGCAGTACTTC
TRBD2	-	TRBV25-1	TRBJ2-7	CASSGGGPAREAQYF	TGTGCCAGCAGTGGAGGAGGACCGGCTCGGGAGGCGCAGTACTTC
TRBD1	few	TRBV20-1	TRBJ1-5	CSARDREGQPQHF	TGCAGTGCCCGGGACAGGGAAGGACAGCCCCAGCATTTT
-	few	TRBV29-1	TRBJ1-1	CSVGNTEAFF	TGCAGCGTCGGGAACACTGAAGCTTTCTTT
TRBD1	-	TRBV10-3	TRBJ2-7	CAIGTGTYEQYF	TGTGCCATCGGGACAGGGACCTACGAGCAGTACTTC
-	-	TRBV12-3/TRBV12-4	TRBJ1-5	CASSSDGDSNQPQHF	TGTGCCAGCAGCTCCGACGGGGATAGCAATCAGCCCCAGCATTTT
-	many	TRBV5-6	TRBJ2-3	CASRPVQTDTQYF	TGTGCCAGCAGGCCGGTTCAGACAGATACGCAGTATTTT
TRBD1	few	TRBV27	TRBJ1-5	CASREGQVPNQPQHF	TGTGCCAGCAGGGAAGGACAGGTCCCCAATCAGCCCCAGCATTTT
TRBD2	many	TRBV5-1	TRBJ2-1	CASSLAYRAGGLNEQFF	TGCGCCAGCAGCTTGGCCTACAGAGCGGGGGGGCTGAATGAGCAGTTCTTC
-	once	TRBV29-1	TRBJ2-3	CSVAQGRGDTQYF	TGCAGCGTTGCCCAGGGGAGAGGGGATACGCAGTATTTT
TRBD2	-	TRBV12-3/TRBV12-4	TRBJ2-7	CASSLGLTSGANEQYF	TGTGCCAGCAGTTTAGGGCTAACTAGCGGGGCCAACGAGCAGTACTTC
TRBD2	-	TRBV11-2	TRBJ2-7	CASSLTSGSRQNYEQYF	TGTGCCAGCAGTTTAACTAGCGGGAGTAGGCAGAACTACGAGCAGTACTTC
-	few	TRBV10-3	TRBJ2-2	CAISEYGQTNTGELFF	TGTGCCATCAGTGAGTACGGACAGACCAACACCGGGGAGCTGTTTTTT
TRBD1	-	TRBV29-1	TRBJ2-1	CSVKHNRDRGGEQFF	TGCAGCGTAAAACACAACCGGGACAGGGGAGGCGAGCAGTTCTTC
-	-	TRBV4-1	TRBJ2-3	CASTMRGGVTDTQYF	TGCGCCAGCACCATGAGGGGGGGAGTCACAGATACGCAGTATTTT
TRBD2	-	TRBV24-1	TRBJ2-1	CATSDPSGGIYNEQFF	TGTGCCACCAGTGACCCCAGCGGGGGGATCTACAATGAGCAGTTCTTC
-	few	TRBV18	TRBJ1-2	CASSLQGNGYTF	TGTGCCAGCTCACTGCAGGGGAATGGCTACACCTTC
-	-	TRBV12-3/TRBV12-4	TRBJ1-1	CASSADRLNTEAFF	TGTGCCAGCAGCGCGGACAGATTGAACACTGAAGCTTTCTTT
TRBD1	-	TRBV6-2/TRBV6-3	TRBJ1-2	CASSRDSVSYGYTF	TGTGCCAGCAGTCGGGACAGTGTGTCCTATGGCTACACCTTC
TRBD2	few	TRBV4-1	TRBJ2-5	CASSQGVGSGGGETQYF	TGCGCCAGCAGCCAAGGGGTGGGGAGCGGGGGAGGCGAGACCCAGTACTTC
TRBD2	many	TRBV20-1	TRBJ2-3	CSARLPGGGTDTQYF	TGCAGTGCTAGGCTGCCGGGAGGGGGCACAGATACGCAGTATTTT
-	few	TRBV5-1	TRBJ1-1	CASSLGQPNTEAFF	TGCGCCAGCAGCTTGGGACAGCCCAACACTGAAGCTTTCTTT
-	many	TRBV29-1	TRBJ2-5	CSVGLAEETQYF	TGCAGCGTTGGGTTAGCGGAAGAGACCCAGTACTTC
-	few	TRBV6-5	TRBJ1-5	CASSPREGGNQPQHF	TGTGCCAGCAGTCCCCGGGAGGGGGGGAATCAGCCCCAGCATTTT
TRBD2	many	TRBV6-5	TRBJ2-7	CASSSLTSGSSYEQYF	TGTGCCAGCAGTTCCCTGACTAGCGGGAGCTCCTACGAGCAGTACTTC
-	few	TRBV7-9	TRBJ2-1	CASSLGPGAHPEQFF	TGTGCCAGCAGCTTAGGGCCGGGGGCCCACCCAGAGCAGTTCTTC
-	-	TRBV5-1	TRBJ1-5	CASSLAGSSQPQHF	TGCGCCAGCAGCTTAGCAGGGTCTTCTCAGCCCCAGCATTTT
TRBD2	few	TRBV6-8	TRBJ2-7	CASSYSTGLVYEQYF	TGTGCCAGCAGTTACTCGACCGGACTAGTCTACGAGCAGTACTTC
-	many	TRBV7-8	TRBJ1-1	CASSPFLNTEAFF	TGTGCCAGCAGCCCCTTTTTGAACACTGAAGCTTTCTTT